This entry lists 29 T cell receptor beta chains sequenced from one sample in a study of T cell changes during pregnancy in multiple sclerosis. Profiled with immunoSEQ multiplex PCR; TCRdb holds only in-frame clones, not every one. The sample holds about 74,000 clones, roughly 91% seen once. Material: peripheral blood, obtained in the third trimester of pregnancy. The receptors were sampled from a female donor with multiple sclerosis, enrolled in a pregnancy study.

This clone occurred a few times. V usage is TRBV10-2 and J usage is TRBJ2-1; 8 bases are shared with TRBD2. CDR3 length equals 14 residues. V was clipped by 5 bases and J by 4 bases; unmatched bases: 4. Germline V CDR1 and CDR2: WSHSY, SAAADI. CDR3 in DNA: TGCGCCAGCAGTCTGCGGGGGGAGTACAATGAGCAGTTCTTC. Residues: CASSLRGEYNEQFF.

This clone was seen a single time. This chain joins TRBV5-1 and TRBJ2-5, with D unclear. This CDR3 contains 13 residues. Germline lookup yields CDR1 SGHRS and CDR2 YFSETQ. Trimming removed 0 bases at V and 4 bases at J, with 7 bases between. The CDR3 is CASSLAPSETQYF. The CDR3 DNA is TGCGCCAGCAGCTTGGCCCCCTCAGAGACCCAGTACTTC.

This chain joins TRBV7-2 and TRBJ2-1; D not resolved. The V gene lost 10 bases and the J gene lost 9 bases, with 13 bases spanning the gap. This CDR3 has 11 amino acids. Per the germline V gene, CDR1 is SGHTA and CDR2 is FQGNSA. The CDR3 loop reads CATTESGEQFF. In nucleotides, the CDR3 is TGTGCCACCACCGAATCAGGTGAGCAGTTCTTC.

The rearrangement uses TRBV4-3 and TRBJ2-5; weak D call: TRBD1 (5 bases). V was pared by 0 bases and J by 4 bases, with 24 bases between. Germline values: CDR1 LGHNA, CDR2 YSLEER. The CDR3 length is 19 residues. The CDR3 protein is CASSQDSLSSQGGRETQYF. DNA for the CDR3: TGCGCCAGCAGCCAAGATAGCCTCTCAAGCCAGGGCGGAAGAGAGACCCAGTACTTC.

This chain links TRBV28 with TRBJ1-3; D not certain. The V end lost 5 bases, the J end lost 3 bases, and 11 bases lay between the germline ends. Germline CDR1 is MDHEN and CDR2 is SYDVKM. This CDR3 is 14 amino acids long. The CDR3 nucleotides are TGTGCCAGCAGTGCCCTGCGGTATGGAAACACCATATATTTT. Its protein product is CASSALRYGNTIYF.

The V and J genes are TRBV6-5 and TRBJ1-1; D gene uncertain. The germline gives CDR1 MNHEY, CDR2 SVGAGI. Trimming removed 3 bases from V and 4 bases from J, with 9 bases in between. This CDR3 is built from 13 residues. CDR3 in amino acids: CASSYNGRTEAFF. The CDR3 nucleotides read TGTGCCAGCAGTTATAACGGTCGCACTGAAGCTTTCTTT.

The CDR3 DNA is TGTGCCATCAGTGAGTCGGCGGCTAACTATGGCTACACCTTC. Translating it yields CAISESAANYGYTF. This chain joins TRBV10-3 and TRBJ1-2, with unresolved D. Per the germline V gene, CDR1 is ENHRY and CDR2 is SYGVKD. CDR3 length: 14 residues. V was pared by 0 bases and J by 0 bases, with 5 bases between.

Note on this clone: The germline gene is not matched at one end of the junction; a read error may be the cause. This rearrangement joins TRBV10-1 to TRBJ1-5, with D unresolved. The germline gives CDR1 WNHNN, CDR2 SYGVQD (reference sequence). This CDR3 has 9 residues. CDR3 in DNA: TGCGCCGCGGGAGGGTCAGAAGATTTT. Its translation is CAAGGSEDF.

The V call is TRBV11-3, the J call TRBJ2-7; 8 bases fit TRBD2. V shed 4 bases and J 7 bases; nucleotides not matched to a gene: 15. The CDR3 is made up of 16 amino acids. Per the germline V gene, CDR1 is SGHNT and CDR2 is YENEEA. CDR3 DNA: TGTGCCAGCAGCTCCGAAACTCGGGGGGGGCCAAGGGAGCAGTACTTC. Translated, it gives CASSSETRGGPREQYF.

The J gene is TRBJ2-2, the V gene TRBV19, with 9 bases fitting TRBD2. Germline CDR1 reads LNHDA; CDR2 reads SQIVND (reference sequence). This CDR3 is 15 amino acids long. V was clipped by 3 bases and J by 5 bases; unmatched bases: 4. CDR3 loop: CASSIAGGKTGELFF. CDR3 DNA: TGTGCCAGTAGTATTGCGGGGGGGAAGACCGGGGAGCTGTTTTTT.

The chain has TRBV7-9 and TRBJ2-1; D remains unclear. In germline, CDR1 is SEHNR, CDR2 FQNEAQ (reference sequence). V was shortened by 2 bases and J by 8 bases, with 7 bases between the two germline ends. This CDR3 spans 12 amino acids. In DNA, the CDR3 is TGTGCCAGCAGCTTATTGAGGCATGAGCAGTTCTTC. Protein: CASSLLRHEQFF. Drawing the rest from reference TRBV7-9 and TRBJ2-1, the complete variable domain is DTGVSQNPRHKITKRGQNVTFRCDPISEHNRLYWYRQTLGQGPEFLTYFQNEAQLEKSRLLSDRFSAERPKGSFSTLEIQRTEQGDSAMYLCASSLLRHEQFFGPGTRLTVL.

The chain is built from TRBV19 and TRBJ2-2; 7 bases are shared with TRBD1. This CDR3 spans 17 amino acids. The germline V gene encodes CDR1 LNHDA and CDR2 SQIVND (reference sequence). After removal of 3 bases from V and 3 bases from J, the junction contained 10 bases not matched to a gene. For the CDR3, the DNA is TGTGCCAGTAGTATTAAAAAAGGGACAGCTCACACCGGGGAGCTGTTTTTT. Residues: CASSIKKGTAHTGELFF.

The V call is TRBV4-1, the J call TRBJ1-5; TRBD1 agrees at 8 bases. The J segment lost 4 bases and the V segment lost 3 bases, leaving 8 bases of the junction unmatched. This CDR3 has 16 residues. CDR1 and CDR2 from the germline V gene are MGHRA and YSYEKL. The CDR3 loop is CASSHTQGARNQPQHF. The DNA for the CDR3 is TGCGCCAGCAGCCACACCCAGGGGGCGCGAAATCAGCCCCAGCATTTT.

This chain connects TRBV11-2 to TRBJ1-1; D is possibly TRBD1 (5 bases). The CDR3 is made up of 14 amino acids. Germline V gene data show CDR1 as SGHAT and CDR2 as FQNNGV. V was trimmed by 5 bases and J by 4 bases, leaving 14 bases between them. The DNA of the CDR3 is TGTGCCAGCAGCACCCCGCGGGGGACCACTGAAGCTTTCTTT. Translating gives CASSTPRGTTEAFF. The full variable domain, rest sourced from reference TRBV11-2 and TRBJ1-1, is EAGVAQSPRYKIIEKRQSVAFWCNPISGHATLYWYQQILGQGPKLLIQFQNNGVVDDSQLPKDRFSAERLKGVDSTLKIQPAKLEDSAVYLCASSTPRGTTEAFFGQGTRLTVV.

This clone appeared a single time. This chain connects TRBV4-1 to TRBJ2-2; 8 bases agree with TRBD2. Trimming at V came to 0 bases and at J to 6 bases, leaving 0 bases not matched to a gene. Germline-derived CDR1 and CDR2 are MGHRA and YSYEKL. This CDR3 has 14 amino acids. In DNA form, the CDR3 reads TGCGCCAGCAGCCAAGACGGGGGGGCCGGGGAGCTGTTTTTT. It translates to CASSQDGGAGELFF.

The table lists this clone with a count of one. V is TRBV5-1 and J is TRBJ2-3, with D perhaps TRBD2 (6 bases). Trimming stripped 4 bases from V and 0 bases from J, with 12 bases between. The CDR3 loop spans 15 amino acids. Germline lookup yields CDR1 SGHRS and CDR2 YFSETQ. CDR3 nucleotide sequence: TGCGCCAGCAGCGTCGGGACTGCAAGCACAGATACGCAGTATTTT. It specifies CASSVGTASTDTQYF.

V gene TRBV4-2 combines with J gene TRBJ2-5; a weak D match, TRBD1 (5 bases). Per the germline V gene, CDR1 is LGHNA and CDR2 is YNFKEQ. This CDR3 is built from 14 residues. The V and J ends lost 0 bases and 7 bases respectively, with 12 bases between them. CDR3 nucleotide sequence: TGTGCCAGCAGCCAAGATGGACAAACCGGGACCCAGTACTTC. This translates into CASSQDGQTGTQYF.

V usage is TRBV18 and J usage is TRBJ1-2; TRBD1 agrees at 8 bases. Germline trimming cut 3 bases from V and 4 bases from J; bases unmatched to any gene: 4. The germline V gene has CDR1 KGHSH and CDR2 LQKENI. There are 14 residues in the CDR3. The CDR3 region has the DNA TGTGCCAGCTCACCGGACAGGGTTGCCTATGGCTACACCTTC. This translates into CASSPDRVAYGYTF.

This clone showed up just once. The chain employs TRBV21-1 and TRBJ2-2; no check of the table's D call, TRBD2, against the DNA was made. TRBV21-1 is noted as a pseudogene. This CDR3 has 18 amino acids. CDR3 region: CASSKYVRLAGLAGELFF. The CDR3 nucleotides read TGTGCCAGCAGCAAATATGTTCGGCTAGCGGGTCTCGCCGGGGAGCTGTTTTTT.

The chain is built from TRBV7-2 and TRBJ2-7; TRBD2 matches at 7 bases. The length of the CDR3 is 14 residues. V lost 3 bases to trimming and J lost 3 bases; unmatched junction nucleotides: 5. Germline CDR1 is SGHTA and CDR2 is FQGNSA. The CDR3 coding sequence is TGTGCCAGCAGCTTCCGGGGAGGGCTCTACGAGCAGTACTTC. Translation gives CASSFRGGLYEQYF. The whole variable domain, filled in from reference TRBV7-2 and TRBJ2-7, reads GAGVSQSPSNKVTEKGKDVELRCDPISGHTALYWYRQSLGQGLEFLIYFQGNSAPDKSGLPSDRFSAERTGGSVSTLTIQRTQQEDSAVYLCASSFRGGLYEQYFGPGTRLTVT.

This chain's CDR3 is CAWSLRWSGAYEQYF. DNA of the CDR3: TGTGCCTGGAGTCTCAGGTGGAGCGGGGCCTACGAGCAGTACTTC. The chain has TRBV30 and TRBJ2-7; 7 bases match TRBD2. Germline V gives CDR1 GTSNPN, CDR2 SVGIG (reference sequence). Trimming took 2 bases from V and 2 from J; bases not matched to a gene: 9. The CDR3 is 15 residues long. Using reference TRBV30 and TRBJ2-7 for the parts outside the CDR3, the full variable domain is SQTIHQWPATLVQPVGSPLSLECTVEGTSNPNLYWYRQAAGRGLQLLFYSVGIGQISSEVPQNLSASRPQDRQFILSSKKLLLSDSGFYLCAWSLRWSGAYEQYFGPGTRLTVT.

The chain joins TRBV7-8 to TRBJ2-7; no clear D gene. The CDR3 length is 12 residues. The germline V gene encodes CDR1 SGHVS and CDR2 FQNEAQ. V lost 3 bases to trimming and J lost 4 bases, with 7 bases between them. CDR3 region: CASSLFSYEQYF. The CDR3 bases are TGTGCCAGCAGCTTGTTTTCGTACGAGCAGTACTTC. Full variable domain (outside the CDR3, taken from reference TRBV7-8 and TRBJ2-7): GAGVSQSPRYKVAKRGQDVALRCDPISGHVSLFWYQQALGQGPEFLTYFQNEAQLDKSGLPSDRFFAERPEGSVSTLKIQRTQQEDSAVYLCASSLFSYEQYFGPGTRLTVT.

This clone was seen a handful of times. The rearrangement uses TRBV7-3 and TRBJ1-6; tentative D call: TRBD1 (6 bases). Germline V lookup: CDR1 SGHTA, CDR2 FQGTGA. CDR3 size: 15 residues. V lost 1 base, J lost 10 bases, and 14 bases lay in between. The CDR3 DNA reads TGTGCCAGCAGCTTAAATACAGGGCTTGGCTCACCCCTCCACTTT. It yields the protein CASSLNTGLGSPLHF. Full variable domain (missing parts from reference TRBV7-3 and TRBJ1-6): GAGVSQTPSNKVTEKGKYVELRCDPISGHTALYWYRQSLGQGPEFLIYFQGTGAADDSGLPNDRFFAVRPEGSVSTLKIQRTERGDSAVYLCASSLNTGLGSPLHFGNGTRLTVT.

V usage is TRBV2 and J usage is TRBJ2-3; 13 positions match TRBD2. CDR1 is SNHLY, CDR2 FYNNEI, per germline. The CDR3 extends over 17 amino acids. The V segment lost 10 bases and the J segment 2 bases; nucleotides outside the gene matches: 12. CDR3 in amino acids: CATPGLAGRPTTDTQYF. CDR3 coding DNA: TGTGCCACCCCGGGACTAGCGGGGCGACCGACCACAGATACGCAGTATTTT. Looking up the rest from reference TRBV2 and TRBJ2-3 gives the full variable domain: EPEVTQTPSHQVTQMGQEVILRCVPISNHLYFYWYRQILGQKVEFLVSFYNNEISEKSEIFDDQFSVERPDGSNFTLKIRSTKLEDSAMYFCATPGLAGRPTTDTQYFGPGTRLTVL.

The genes are TRBV5-1 and TRBJ2-1, with a tentative D call TRBD1 (5 bases). The ends were cut back, 1 base at V and 9 bases at J, with 11 bases in the middle. CDR3 length: 13 residues. Germline values: CDR1 SGHRS, CDR2 YFSETQ. CDR3 in DNA: TGCGCCAGCAGCTTGTTAGGGGTGGGTGAGCAGTTCTTC. Its protein product is CASSLLGVGEQFF.

This rearrangement joins TRBV28 to TRBJ1-5; no definite D call. The CDR3 has 14 residues. CDR1 and CDR2 (germline): MDHEN, SYDVKM. The ends were cut back, 5 bases at V and 2 bases at J, with 10 bases in the middle. The CDR3 DNA sequence: TGTGCCAGCAGTAACGTGCGGGGCAATCAGCCCCAGCATTTT. It translates to CASSNVRGNQPQHF.

The chain uses TRBV7-3 and TRBJ2-3, with 7 bases that match TRBD1. The CDR3 is 14 amino acids. Germline V gene data show CDR1 as SGHTA and CDR2 as FQGTGA. V shed 5 bases, J shed 3 bases, and the junction held 5 bases outside the gene matches. CDR3 DNA sequence: TGTGCCAGCAGCCAGGGACAGACAACAGATACGCAGTATTTT. Its protein product is CASSQGQTTDTQYF.

The chain recombines TRBV10-2 with TRBJ1-2; 7 bases line up with TRBD1. Germline V gene sequence: CDR1 WSHSY, CDR2 SAAADI. V gave up 2 bases and J gave up 3 bases; unmatched junction bases: 0. CDR3 length: 13 amino acids. Written as DNA, the CDR3 is TGCGCCAGCAGTGAGACAGGGGACTATGGCTACACCTTC. Its protein product is CASSETGDYGYTF.

This clone was counted once. DNA of the CDR3: TGTGCCAGCAGCGTGACGGGTCTGAGATGGGTGAGCTCTGGGGCCAACGTCCTGACTTTC. Translation gives CASSVTGLRWVSSGANVLTF. The chain joins TRBV9 to TRBJ2-6; D ambiguous. V lost 2 bases, J lost 0 bases, and 21 bases lay in between. CDR1 is SGDLS, CDR2 YYNGEE, per germline. This CDR3 contains 20 residues.